The sequence of this TCR beta chain was determined in a study of a mutant IDH1 vaccine in newly diagnosed glioma. Study context: Investigators started vaccination 4-6 weeks after radiotherapy alone, or with temozolomide cycles. Males made up about 60% and females approximately 38% of treated patients, whose mean age was 40.4 years.

Notes on this clone: The target antigen is unknown.

Indicated time point: week 35, safety follow-up. A single vaccine dose contained 300 ug of mutant IDH1 20-mer peptide, and topical imiquimod was used with it. The repertoire was sequenced with immunoSEQ multiplex PCR; TCRdb's copy has only in-frame clones and lacks some. This table holds about 41,000 clones, around 89% found once. Study-wide points: Pseudoprogression seemed unlinked to shifts in top peripheral T cell clonotypes.

Germline lookup yields CDR1 MDHEN and CDR2 SYDVKM. Trimming left V 7 bases short and J 4 bases short, with 14 bases between. This CDR3 has 15 amino acids. This sequence joins TRBV28 and TRBJ2-6, with D perhaps TRBD2 (6 bases). Here the sequenced sample was PBMCs, taken from a glioma patient whose treatment included an IDH1 peptide vaccine. The receptor's source is a man aged 35-49 years with glioma. The CDR3 sequence is CASTERGSGANVLTF. The CDR3 DNA is TGTGCCAGCACCGAACGGGGGTCGGGGGCCAACGTCCTGACTTTC.